Listed here are 22 T cell receptor beta chains from one sample, sequenced in a study of T cell repertoires in cytomegalovirus infection. TCRdb passed the reads through MiXCR, listing each CDR3 protein once. The table shows approximately 320,000 distinct CDR3 sequences, with more than 8% occurring only once. The specimen was PBMCs. The source is a human donor in good health (CMV status not recorded). Some clones in this sample may be carry-over from other donors' samples.

This chain joins TRBV11-2 and TRBJ2-5, with 10 bases fitting TRBD2. V trimming: 3 bases; J trimming: 3 bases; junction bases outside the gene matches: 16. The CDR3 length is 19 residues. Germline loops: CDR1 SGHAT, CDR2 FQNNGV. The CDR3 protein is CASSLPFSGRRVGEETQYF. The CDR3 nucleotides read TGTGCCAGCAGCTTGCCATTTAGCGGGAGGCGAGTGGGCGAAGAGACCCAGTACTTC.

This clonotype was recorded a few times. Written as DNA, the CDR3 is TGTGCCAGCAGCTTGGGGTGGTCCTATAATTCACCCCTCCACTTT. Translated: CASSLGWSYNSPLHF. The V and J genes are TRBV7-2 and TRBJ1-6; D uncertain. CDR3 length equals 15 residues. V was pared by 3 bases and J by 1 base, with 7 bases between. Germline-derived CDR1 and CDR2 are SGHTA and FQGNSA.

The rearrangement joins TRBV19 to TRBJ1-2; 8 nucleotides match TRBD1. V gave up 3 bases and J gave up 8 bases; unmatched junction bases: 11. CDR3 size: 15 residues. Germline V gene sequence: CDR1 LNHDA, CDR2 SQIVND (reference sequence). CDR3 DNA sequence: TGTGCCAGTAGTATCACCCCAACAGGGGGAAAGGGCTACACCTTC. The encoded protein is CASSITPTGGKGYTF. Variable domain in full (rest from reference TRBV19 and TRBJ1-2): DGGITQSPKYLFRKEGQNVTLSCEQNLNHDAMYWYRQDPGQGLRLIYYSQIVNDFQKGDIAEGYSVSREKKESFPLTVTSAQKNPTAFYLCASSITPTGGKGYTFGSGTRLTVV.

The sample holds a few counts of this clonotype. J is TRBJ2-1 and V is TRBV20-1; perhaps TRBD1 as D (7 bases). Between the trimmed V and J ends, which lost 2 bases and 3 bases, there was a span of 11 bases. The CDR3 length is 14 residues. Germline V gene lookup returns CDR1 DFQATT and CDR2 SNEGSKA (reference sequence). In DNA, the CDR3 is TGCAGTGCTAGAAGGGGGGACAGCTACAATGAGCAGTTCTTC. Translated, it gives CSARRGDSYNEQFF.

The chain combines TRBV7-2 with TRBJ1-5; no definite D call. Germline lookup yields CDR1 SGHTA and CDR2 FQGNSA. The CDR3 runs 17 residues. V gave up 6 bases and J gave up 0 bases, with 18 bases separating them. CDR3 protein: CASSLQGSSFSNQPQHF. CDR3 bases: TGTGCCAGCAGTTTACAAGGGTCTAGCTTTAGCAATCAGCCCCAGCATTTT. Using reference TRBV7-2 and TRBJ1-5 for the parts outside the CDR3, the full variable domain is GAGVSQSPSNKVTEKGKDVELRCDPISGHTALYWYRQSLGQGLEFLIYFQGNSAPDKSGLPSDRFSAERTGGSVSTLTIQRTQQEDSAVYLCASSLQGSSFSNQPQHFGDGTRLSIL.

This clonotype was counted between two and nine times. V usage is TRBV5-4 and J usage is TRBJ2-7; D is perhaps TRBD2 (5 bases). The CDR3 sequence is 15 residues long. Germline V CDR1 and CDR2: SGHNT, YYREEE (reference sequence). V was clipped by 0 bases and J by 1 base, with 11 bases between them. The CDR3 DNA follows: TGTGCCAGCAGCTTGGATAGGGAGTCGTCCTACGAGCAGTACTTC. This sequence encodes CASSLDRESSYEQYF.

The rearrangement uses TRBV9 and TRBJ2-1; TRBD2 is a possible D gene (6 bases). Germline V gene lookup returns CDR1 SGDLS and CDR2 YYNGEE. V gave up 0 bases and J gave up 4 bases, with 11 bases separating them. The CDR3 runs 15 residues. CDR3 loop: CASSVGNSGYNEQFF. The CDR3 bases are TGTGCCAGCAGCGTAGGAAATAGCGGATACAATGAGCAGTTCTTC.

This clonotype came up a few times. This rearrangement joins TRBV11-2 to TRBJ2-2; D is uncertain. The V end was cut by 1 base, the J end by 1 base, with 7 bases between. CDR1 and CDR2 from the germline V gene are SGHAT and FQNNGV. CDR3 size: 15 residues. Written as DNA, the CDR3 is TGTGCCAGCAGCTTAGTCCGGCAGAACACCGGGGAGCTGTTTTTT. This encodes CASSLVRQNTGELFF.

The V and J genes are TRBV20-1 and TRBJ1-6; the match to TRBD1 covers 8 bases. From germline, CDR1 is DFQATT and CDR2 SNEGSKA (reference sequence). Trimming at V came to 6 bases and at J to 9 bases, leaving 22 bases not matched to a gene. CDR3 length: 18 residues. The CDR3 DNA reads as TGCAGTGCCCCTTTCACCCGGACAGGGCTCGACGTGGGTTCACCCCTCCACTTT. Protein: CSAPFTRTGLDVGSPLHF.

In its sample, this clonotype was seen a few times. V and J are TRBV24-1 and TRBJ2-6, with D possibly TRBD2 on 5 matching bases. This CDR3 contains 18 residues. The V gene lost 1 base and the J gene lost 0 bases, with 12 bases spanning the gap. Looked up from germline, CDR1 is KGHDR and CDR2 is SFDVKD. CDR3 coding DNA: TGTGCCACCAGTGATTTTGACCGGGAAAGCTCTGGGGCCAACGTCCTGACTTTC. This encodes CATSDFDRESSGANVLTF.

This clonotype has a count of ten or more. The J gene is TRBJ1-5, the V gene TRBV7-9; 7 positions match TRBD1. The V gene end was trimmed by 5 bases and the J gene end by 3 bases; junction bases not matched to a gene: 4. CDR1 and CDR2 from the germline V gene are SEHNR and FQNEAQ (reference sequence). This CDR3 spans 14 amino acids. CDR3 in amino acids: CASSPTGFNQPQHF. CDR3 in DNA: TGTGCCAGCAGCCCGACAGGGTTCAATCAGCCCCAGCATTTT.

This clonotype appeared many times. The chain has TRBV7-2 and TRBJ2-7, with TRBD2 matching over 9 bases. Germline loops: CDR1 SGHTA, CDR2 FQGNSA. J was trimmed by 4 bases and V by 5 bases; bases with no gene match: 6. The CDR3 is 14 residues long. In DNA, the CDR3 is TGTGCCAGCAGCCGTGCTGCGGGGGGGTACGAGCAGTACTTC. It is translated as CASSRAAGGYEQYF.

This clonotype has at least ten counts. The rearrangement links TRBV7-9 to TRBJ2-6, with 7 nucleotides matching TRBD1. This CDR3 region has 17 residues. Germline lookup yields CDR1 SEHNR and CDR2 FQNEAQ (reference sequence). Trimming at V came to 1 base and at J to 4 bases, leaving 7 bases not matched to a gene. The CDR3 loop reads CASSLGQGFSGANVLTF. As DNA, the CDR3 is TGTGCCAGCAGCTTAGGACAGGGCTTTTCGGGGGCCAACGTCCTGACTTTC.

V is TRBV14 and J is TRBJ2-7, with 9 bases lining up with TRBD1. Unmatched junction bases numbered 9, after V lost 8 bases and J lost 7 bases. This CDR3 has 13 amino acids. Germline V gene sequence: CDR1 SGHDN, CDR2 FVKESK. CDR3 coding DNA: TGTGCCAGCCGGAAACAGGGGGCAGGAGAGCAGTACTTC. Its protein is CASRKQGAGEQYF.

The chain couples TRBV10-3 to TRBJ2-1; D may be TRBD1 (5 bases). CDR3 length: 15 amino acids. The V end lost 3 bases, the J end lost 0 bases, and 9 bases lay between the germline ends. Looked up from germline, CDR1 is ENHRY and CDR2 is SYGVKD. The CDR3 loop reads CAISDGAVSYNEQFF. The CDR3 DNA reads as TGTGCCATCAGTGATGGGGCGGTCTCCTACAATGAGCAGTTCTTC.

This chain joins TRBV6-5 and TRBJ2-3; 14 bases are a match to TRBD2. V dropped 6 bases and J dropped 6; count of bases not matched to a gene: 2. The CDR3 is 14 residues long. Germline values: CDR1 MNHEY, CDR2 SVGAGI. This CDR3 is CASRRTSGRDTQYF. The CDR3 region has the DNA TGTGCCAGCAGAAGGACTAGCGGGAGGGATACGCAGTATTTT.

This clonotype was found a few times. DNA of the CDR3: TGTGCCAGTAGTATATGGAGTTCTGATAGCAATCAGCCCCAGCATTTT. This sequence encodes CASSIWSSDSNQPQHF. The chain links TRBV19 to TRBJ1-5, with D hard to call. The V end lost 2 bases, the J end lost 0 bases, and 11 bases lay between the germline ends. The CDR3 runs to 16 residues. Germline V gives CDR1 LNHDA, CDR2 SQIVND (reference sequence).

Concerning this clonotype itself: Just one base apart from a much larger clone, this may be a read error. The chain is built from TRBV7-6 and TRBJ1-4; D call uncertain. There are 16 residues in the CDR3. Germline V gene data show CDR1 as SGHVS and CDR2 as FNYEAQ. The CDR3 nucleotides are TGTGCCAGCAGCTTCCAACTAACTCAAACTAATGGAAAACTGTTTTTT. It yields the protein CASSFQLTQTNGKLFF. The full variable domain, rest sourced from reference TRBV7-6 and TRBJ1-4, is GAGVSQSPRYKVTKRGQDVALRCDPISGHVSLYWYRQALGQGPEFLTYFNYEAQQDKSGLPNDRFSAERPEGSISTLTIQRTEQRDSAMYRCASSFQLTQTNGKLFFGSGTQLSVL.

This clonotype was detected many times. The chain uses TRBV6-1 and TRBJ1-2; D perhaps matches TRBD1 (6 bases). CDR3 length: 13 residues. Germline values: CDR1 MNHNS, CDR2 SASEGT. V shed 7 bases and J shed 4 bases, with 13 bases lying between them. The CDR3 is CASTTTGSYGYTF. CDR3 nucleotides: TGTGCCAGCACTACCACAGGGTCCTATGGCTACACCTTC.

The chain employs TRBV12-3 or TRBV12-4 and TRBJ2-3; the match to TRBD2 covers 8 bases. The J segment lost 4 bases and the V segment lost 4 bases, leaving 16 bases of the junction unmatched. This CDR3 region has 18 residues. The CDR3 DNA sequence: TGTGCCAGCAGTTATGGAGGAATAGCGGGACTGAGCGCAGATACGCAGTATTTT. It encodes CASSYGGIAGLSADTQYF.

This clonotype was counted a few times. This chain joins TRBV6-5 and TRBJ2-7, with TRBD2 matching 11 bases. Germline lookup yields CDR1 MNHEY and CDR2 SVGAGI. The CDR3 is made up of 16 amino acids. J gave up 4 bases and V 6 bases, and 11 bases lay outside the gene matches. The CDR3 is CASSRPTSGSRYEQYF. The CDR3 DNA reads as TGTGCCAGCAGCCGCCCCACTAGCGGGAGTAGGTACGAGCAGTACTTC.

This clonotype was observed many times. The rearrangement joins TRBV7-2 to TRBJ2-7; D may be TRBD1 (6 bases). The ends were cut back, 5 bases at V and 2 bases at J, with 10 bases in the middle. CDR3 length: 13 amino acids. Per germline, CDR1 SGHTA and CDR2 FQGNSA. The CDR3 region has the DNA TGTGCCAGCAGCATAGACAGGACCTACGAGCAGTACTTC. This encodes CASSIDRTYEQYF.